Shown below are 24 T cell receptor beta chains from a single sample sequenced in a study of low-dose radiotherapy and immunotherapy resistance in tumors. Documented time point: after trial treatment. Noted treatment: LDRT plus nivolumab, ipilimumab, low-dose cyclophosphamide and aspirin (RACIN trial). TRAV- and TRBV-specific primers were used for first-strand cDNA, which covered alpha and beta chains. TCRs were put through roughly 19 PCR cycles of amplification with Phusion. A constant-region primer and the V-primer adapter served as the primer pair. TCRdb reanalysed the reads using MiXCR and keeps one entry per CDR3 protein. The table records under 95,000 distinct CDR3 sequences, under 20% of them present only once. Sequences were derived from PBMCs, sampled after low-dose radiotherapy plus immunotherapy. Receptor source: a male donor with prostate cancer.

This clonotype was detected ten times or more. The V call is TRBV29-1, the J call TRBJ2-7; TRBD2 matches 10 bases. After removal of 5 bases from V and 0 bases from J, the junction contained 4 bases not matched to a gene. CDR3 size: 14 residues. CDR1 is SQVTM, CDR2 ANQGSEA, per germline. Here the CDR3 reads CSVIKREGSYEQYF. The CDR3 nucleotides are TGCAGCGTTATTAAGCGGGAGGGCTCCTACGAGCAGTACTTC.

This clonotype appeared many times. This chain connects TRBV18 to TRBJ2-1, with D possibly matching TRBD2 (6 bases). CDR1 KGHSH and CDR2 LQKENI come from the germline V gene. The V end was cut by 4 bases, the J end by 7 bases, with 17 bases between. The CDR3 runs 15 residues. This CDR3 is CASSQNRGSGNEQFF. Written as DNA, the CDR3 is TGTGCCAGCTCACAGAATAGAGGTAGCGGAAATGAGCAGTTCTTC.

This clonotype has a count of ten or more. The chain recombines TRBV7-9 with TRBJ2-6, with TRBD1 identical over 8 bases. With V trimmed by 6 bases and J by 2 bases, 3 bases remained unmatched. The CDR3 consists of 15 residues. Per germline, CDR1 SEHNR and CDR2 FQNEAQ (reference sequence). The CDR3 loop reads CASSRQGTGANVLTF. The DNA of the CDR3 is TGTGCCAGCAGTCGACAGGGGACTGGGGCCAACGTCCTGACTTTC.

This clonotype was found once. The J gene is TRBJ2-5, the V gene TRBV19; 7 nucleotides match TRBD2. The CDR3 runs 17 residues. Trimming cost V 4 bases and J 5 bases; bases outside gene matches: 16. The germline CDR1 and CDR2 sequences are LNHDA and SQIVND (reference sequence). The CDR3 spells CASSSGSLTGGRETQYF. CDR3 nucleotides: TGTGCCAGTAGTAGTGGATCCCTAACGGGAGGAAGGGAGACCCAGTACTTC.

The J gene is TRBJ2-7, the V gene TRBV27; no firm D call. The CDR3 totals 16 residues. V was cut by 3 bases and J by 3 bases, with 18 bases left in between. Germline lookup yields CDR1 MNHEY and CDR2 SMNVEV (reference sequence). CDR3 coding DNA: TGTGCCAGCAGTTTTTTTGCCACGGCTAGTAACTACGAGCAGTACTTC. Translating gives CASSFFATASNYEQYF.

The V call is TRBV14, the J call TRBJ1-2; D remains unclear. The germline V and J ends were trimmed by 2 bases and 0 bases, with 10 bases remaining between them. Germline values: CDR1 SGHDN, CDR2 FVKESK. CDR3 length: 15 amino acids. CDR3 amino acids: CASSQRSVANYGYTF. CDR3 coding DNA: TGTGCCAGCAGCCAACGGTCCGTGGCTAACTATGGCTACACCTTC.

The V gene is TRBV5-4, the J gene TRBJ2-7; D uncertain. Germline CDR1 and CDR2: SGHNT and YYREEE (reference sequence). V dropped 0 bases and J dropped 3 bases, with 13 bases sitting between them. This CDR3 has 15 residues. The CDR3 spells CASSLGLGPLYEQYF. DNA for the CDR3: TGTGCCAGCAGCTTGGGCCTAGGACCGCTCTACGAGCAGTACTTC.

In its sample, this clonotype was seen many times. V and J are TRBV30 and TRBJ2-5; TRBD2 is a possible D gene (6 bases). The CDR3 loop spans 13 amino acids. Germline V gene lookup returns CDR1 GTSNPN and CDR2 SVGIG (reference sequence). V was trimmed by 8 bases and J by 5 bases, leaving 18 bases between them. CDR3 in amino acids: CAVEGRFRETQYF. DNA for the CDR3: TGTGCCGTGGAAGGGAGGTTCCGGGAGACCCAGTACTTC.

This clonotype was picked up many times. The CDR3 here is CAISESLRDQPQHF. The CDR3 nucleotides read TGTGCCATCAGTGAGTCGTTGAGGGATCAGCCCCAGCATTTT. The V call is TRBV10-3, the J call TRBJ1-5; D not certain. The V gene's germline CDR1 is ENHRY and CDR2 SYGVKD. This CDR3 has 14 residues. The V gene lost 0 bases and the J gene lost 5 bases, with 8 bases spanning the gap.

This clonotype was counted ten times or more. The rearrangement links TRBV18 to TRBJ1-5, with D possibly TRBD1 on 5 matching bases. The CDR3 sequence is 15 residues long. Trimming removed 1 base at V and 4 bases at J, with 11 bases between. Per the germline V gene, CDR1 is KGHSH and CDR2 is LQKENI. CDR3 nucleotides: TGTGCCAGCTCACCACTCAGGGCGGAGAATCAGCCCCAGCATTTT. This sequence encodes CASSPLRAENQPQHF.

In this sample, this clonotype turned up many times. This chain links TRBV5-1 with TRBJ2-4; the D gene is possibly TRBD2 (5 bases). Germline loops: CDR1 SGHRS, CDR2 YFSETQ. The CDR3 is 14 residues long. Trimming left V 0 bases short and J 9 bases short, with 13 bases between. The CDR3: CASSLESRAGIQYF. CDR3 sequence (DNA): TGCGCCAGCAGCTTGGAGTCCCGGGCGGGCATTCAGTACTTC.

A note on this clonotype: A far larger clone is one base from this, pointing to a likely read error. The V gene is TRBV5-3, the J gene TRBJ2-1, with a weak D call TRBD1 (5 bases). TRBV5-3 is an ORF for which the function is uncertain. The length of the CDR3 is 13 residues. The germline V and J ends were trimmed by 8 bases and 6 bases, with 15 bases remaining between them. DNA of the CDR3: TGTGCCAGCAGCCTCGCAGGGCCCAATGAGCAGTTCTTC. Its protein is CASSLAGPNEQFF.

The chain recombines TRBV12-3 or TRBV12-4 with TRBJ1-2, with TRBD1 matching 9 bases. J was trimmed by 3 bases and V by 6 bases; bases with no gene match: 2. The CDR3 contains 13 residues. CDR3 residues: CASRGTGHYGYTF. CDR3 bases: TGTGCCAGCAGAGGGACAGGGCACTATGGCTACACCTTC.

This clonotype was counted ten times or more. This sequence joins TRBV7-9 and TRBJ2-5; 11 bases line up with TRBD2. The CDR3 spans 15 residues. Losses at the gene ends were 7 bases for V and 2 bases for J; bases not matched to a gene: 6. The V gene's germline CDR1 is SEHNR and CDR2 FQNEAQ (reference sequence). The CDR3 region has the DNA TGTGCCAGCACACCGACTAGCGGGGAACAAGAGACCCAGTACTTC. It specifies CASTPTSGEQETQYF.

This clonotype was detected ten times or more. CDR3 coding DNA: TGCAGTGCTAGCGGGACTTACTACGAGCAGTACTTC. Its translation: CSASGTYYEQYF. The J gene is TRBJ2-7, the V gene TRBV20-1; D perhaps matches TRBD2 (6 bases). Deletions cut 3 bases from V and 3 bases from J, with 9 bases between. Per the germline V gene, CDR1 is DFQATT and CDR2 is SNEGSKA (reference sequence). CDR3 size: 12 residues.

The rearrangement uses TRBV9 and TRBJ2-5; perhaps TRBD1 as D (6 bases). From germline, CDR1 is SGDLS and CDR2 YYNGEE. This CDR3 spans 16 amino acids. V was pared by 0 bases and J by 5 bases, with 17 bases between. CDR3 nucleotide sequence: TGTGCCAGCAGCGTAGGGGGCAGGGGTGGTACGGAGACCCAGTACTTC. Amino acid sequence: CASSVGGRGGTETQYF.

The CDR3 region is CASSLLAGETQYF. CDR3 bases: TGTGCCAGCAGTTTGCTAGCGGGGGAGACCCAGTACTTC. V gene TRBV28 combines with J gene TRBJ2-5, with TRBD2 matching 9 bases. Trimming cost V 3 bases and J 5 bases; bases outside gene matches: 1. Germline lookup yields CDR1 MDHEN and CDR2 SYDVKM. This CDR3 has 13 amino acids.

This clonotype was recorded many times. The chain has TRBV20-1 and TRBJ2-2, with D perhaps TRBD1 (6 bases). Germline CDR1 reads DFQATT; CDR2 reads SNEGSKA (reference sequence). Trimming shortened V by 3 bases and J by 5 bases, and 16 bases separated the two germline ends. The CDR3 totals 15 residues. As DNA, the CDR3 is TGCAGTGCTAGTGGGGGCGATTACCCGACCGGGGAGCTGTTTTTT. This gives the protein CSASGGDYPTGELFF.

Ten or more counts support this clonotype. This sequence joins TRBV29-1 and TRBJ2-7, with 8 bases matching TRBD1. The V segment lost 7 bases and the J segment 0 bases; nucleotides outside the gene matches: 5. The CDR3 has 13 residues. The V gene's germline CDR1 is SQVTM and CDR2 ANQGSEA. DNA for the CDR3: TGCAGCGCTGGACAGGGAATCTCCTACGAGCAGTACTTC. It yields the protein CSAGQGISYEQYF.

This clonotype was recorded only once. At one boundary the junction diverges from the germline segment, which might be a read error. The chain has TRBV5-1 and TRBJ1-3; possible D gene TRBD1, 5 bases. This CDR3 spans 16 amino acids. Germline loops: CDR1 SGHRS, CDR2 YFSETQ. The DNA of the CDR3 is TGCACCAGCAGCTCCACCGCACCAGGGAGAGGAATCACCATATATTTT. Encoded protein: CTSSSTAPGRGITIYF. The full variable domain, in which reference TRBV5-1 and TRBJ1-3 provide the parts outside the CDR3, is KAGVTQTPRYLIKTRGQQVTLSCSPISGHRSVSWYQQTPGQGLQFLFEYFSETQRNKGNFPGRFSGRQFSNSRSEMNVSTLELGDSALYLCTSSSTAPGRGITIYFGEGSWLTVV.

This clonotype was recorded at least ten times. The rearrangement joins TRBV25-1 to TRBJ2-3; a possible D gene is TRBD2 (5 bases). Trimming took off 5 bases at V and 6 bases at J, with 9 bases between the two ends. The germline V gene has CDR1 MGHDK and CDR2 SYGVNS. This CDR3 spans 12 amino acids. CDR3 protein: CASSTLGDTQYF. Here the CDR3 DNA reads TGTGCCAGCAGTACACTAGGGGATACGCAGTATTTT.

This clonotype was observed at least ten times. The V call is TRBV7-8, the J call TRBJ2-7; possible D gene TRBD2, 5 bases. The CDR3 spans 13 residues. The germline gives CDR1 SGHVS, CDR2 FQNEAQ. Trimming pared 5 bases from V and 7 bases from J, leaving 15 bases between. The CDR3 loop reads CASSPNPTGEQYF. In DNA, the CDR3 is TGTGCCAGCAGCCCCAACCCCACGGGAGAGCAGTACTTC.

The chain couples TRBV7-9 to TRBJ2-7; D unclear. This CDR3 is 13 amino acids long. Germline V gene sequence: CDR1 SEHNR, CDR2 FQNEAQ (reference sequence). V shed 10 bases and J shed 0 bases, with 13 bases lying between them. The CDR3 here is CATLETASYEQYF. The CDR3 nucleotides are TGTGCCACCTTGGAGACGGCCTCCTACGAGCAGTACTTC.

Ten or more counts support this clonotype. V is TRBV7-9 and J is TRBJ2-1, with D perhaps assigned TRBD1 or TRBD2 (6 bases each). The V gene's germline CDR1 is SEHNR and CDR2 FQNEAQ (reference sequence). The CDR3 consists of 15 residues. V gave up 1 base and J gave up 6 bases, with 13 bases separating them. Here the CDR3 DNA reads TGTGCCAGCAGCTTAGAAGGGGGGAGAGGCAATGAGCAGTTCTTC. Amino acid sequence: CASSLEGGRGNEQFF.